The 4 T cell receptor beta chains in this list originate from one sample, sequenced in a study of OX40 agonist ivuxolimab in advanced cancers. Only in-frame clones appear in the TCRdb table, and some are missing; sequencing was by immunoSEQ multiplex PCR. This sample has around 100,000 clones, with around nine tenths found just once. Sequencing was performed on CD4+ or CD8+ T cells sorted from blood, taken in a trial of the OX40 agonist ivuxolimab. Receptors were obtained from an adult with an advanced solid tumor such as melanoma, head and neck, liver or kidney cancer.

The rearrangement joins TRBV6-5 to TRBJ1-1, with D uncertain. Germline V gene lookup returns CDR1 MNHEY and CDR2 SVGAGI. The length of the CDR3 is 15 residues. V was clipped by 2 bases and J by 1 base, with 11 bases between them. The CDR3 region is CASSYSRFGNTEAFF. The CDR3 DNA is TGTGCCAGCAGTTACAGTCGGTTCGGGAACACTGAAGCTTTCTTT.

This chain uses TRBV6-1 with TRBJ2-2, with 7 bases matching TRBD1. The CDR3 consists of 15 residues. V trimming: 7 bases; J trimming: 4 bases; junction bases outside the gene matches: 9. The germline gives CDR1 MNHNS, CDR2 SASEGT. The CDR3 loop reads CASTLTGTGTGELFF. The DNA for the CDR3 is TGTGCCAGCACTCTGACAGGGACGGGCACCGGGGAGCTGTTTTTT.

The gene calls are TRBV9 and TRBJ2-1; the match to TRBD2 covers 11 bases. The CDR3 runs to 16 residues. V lost 0 bases to trimming and J lost 8 bases; unmatched junction nucleotides: 7. Looked up from germline, CDR1 is SGDLS and CDR2 is YYNGEE. The CDR3 protein is CASSVVASGRPDEQFF. The CDR3 DNA sequence: TGTGCCAGCAGCGTAGTGGCTAGCGGGAGGCCCGATGAGCAGTTCTTC.

CDR3 DNA: TGTGCCAGCAGCTTGGTGGGACTAGCCACAGATACGCAGTATTTT. This gives the protein CASSLVGLATDTQYF. The V and J genes are TRBV5-6 and TRBJ2-3, with 9 bases that match TRBD2. In germline, CDR1 is SGHDT, CDR2 YYEEEE. The V segment lost 0 bases and the J segment 2 bases; nucleotides outside the gene matches: 1. This CDR3 has 15 residues. Full variable domain (missing parts from reference TRBV5-6 and TRBJ2-3): DAGVTQSPTHLIKTRGQQVTLRCSPKSGHDTVSWYQQALGQGPQFIFQYYEEEERQRGNFPDRFSGHQFPNYSSELNVNALLLGDSALYLCASSLVGLATDTQYFGPGTRLTVL.